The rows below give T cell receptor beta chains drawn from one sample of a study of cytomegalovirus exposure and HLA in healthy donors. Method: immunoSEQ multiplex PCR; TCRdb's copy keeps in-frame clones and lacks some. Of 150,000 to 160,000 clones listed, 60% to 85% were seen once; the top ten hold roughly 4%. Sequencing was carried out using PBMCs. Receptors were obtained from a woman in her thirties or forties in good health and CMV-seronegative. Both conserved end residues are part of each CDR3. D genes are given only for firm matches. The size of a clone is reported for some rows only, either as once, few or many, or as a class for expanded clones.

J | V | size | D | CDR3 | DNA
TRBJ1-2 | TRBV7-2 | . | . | CASSPGGSGYTF | TGTGCCAGCAGCCCGGGGGGCTCTGGCTACACCTTC
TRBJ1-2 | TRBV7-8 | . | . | CASSLSHSNGYTF | TGTGCCAGCAGCTTATCGCACTCAAATGGCTACACCTTC
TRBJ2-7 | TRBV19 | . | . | CASSISGAYEQYF | TGTGCCAGTAGTATCTCGGGGGCCTACGAGCAGTACTTC
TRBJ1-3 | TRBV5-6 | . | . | CASSLGGGPSGNTIYF | TGTGCCAGCAGCTTGGGGGGCGGCCCCTCTGGAAACACCATATATTTT
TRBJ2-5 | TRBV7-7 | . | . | CASSLVAGTWQETQYF | TGTGCTAGCAGCTTAGTGGCAGGGACATGGCAAGAGACCCAGTACTTC
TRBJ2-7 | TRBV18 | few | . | CASSAGTGATYEQYF | TGTGCCAGCTCAGCGGGAACCGGGGCCACCTACGAGCAGTACTTC
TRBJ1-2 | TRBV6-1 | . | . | CASRQPGSGGYTF | TGTGCCAGCAGGCAACCGGGGAGTGGTGGCTACACCTTC
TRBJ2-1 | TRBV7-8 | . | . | CASSLSGGEQFF | TGTGCCAGCAGCTTATCCGGCGGAGAGCAGTTCTTC
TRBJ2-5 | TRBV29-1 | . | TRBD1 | CSGDRGQETQYF | TGCAGCGGAGACAGGGGGCAAGAGACCCAGTACTTC
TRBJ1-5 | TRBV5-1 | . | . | CASSLGDNQPQHF | TGCGCCAGCAGCTTGGGAGATAATCAGCCCCAGCATTTT
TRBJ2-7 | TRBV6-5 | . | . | CASRGVAGPYEQYF | TGTGCCAGCAGAGGGGTAGCAGGTCCCTACGAGCAGTACTTC
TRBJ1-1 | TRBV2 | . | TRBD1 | CASRPTGGTEAFF | TGTGCCAGCAGGCCTACAGGGGGCACTGAAGCTTTCTTT
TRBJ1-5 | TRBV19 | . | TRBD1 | CASSNPSGGGQPQHF | TGTGCCAGTAGTAACCCGTCAGGGGGTGGTCAGCCCCAGCATTTT
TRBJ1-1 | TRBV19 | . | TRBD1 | CASSFTGGFTEAFF | TGTGCCAGTAGTTTCACAGGGGGCTTTACTGAAGCTTTCTTT
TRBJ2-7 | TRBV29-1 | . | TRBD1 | CSVRTGSNEQYF | TGCAGCGTTCGGACAGGGAGTAACGAGCAGTACTTC
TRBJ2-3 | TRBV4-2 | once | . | CASSQDRGLLHADTQYF | TGTGCCAGCAGCCAAGATCGAGGCCTGTTGCACGCAGATACGCAGTATTTT
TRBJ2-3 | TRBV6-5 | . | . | CASSPEPKHTQYF | TGTGCCAGCAGTCCGGAGCCTAAACATACGCAGTATTTT
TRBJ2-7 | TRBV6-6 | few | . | CASTSGWDTSYEQYF | TGTGCCAGCACCTCAGGGTGGGACACCAGCTACGAGCAGTACTTC
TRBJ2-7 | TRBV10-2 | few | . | CASKPRRDTYEQYF | TGCGCCAGCAAACCCCGCAGGGACACCTACGAGCAGTACTTC
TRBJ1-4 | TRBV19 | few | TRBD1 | CASSQRQGSEKLFF | TGTGCCAGTAGTCAGAGACAGGGAAGTGAAAAACTGTTTTTT
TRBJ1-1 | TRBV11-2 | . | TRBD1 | CASSARQGVRTEAFF | TGTGCCAGCAGCGCCAGACAGGGCGTGAGGACTGAAGCTTTCTTT
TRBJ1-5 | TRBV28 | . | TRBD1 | CASSGTGDNQPQHF | TGTGCCAGCTCTGGGACAGGGGACAATCAGCCCCAGCATTTT
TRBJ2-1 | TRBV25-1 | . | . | CASSGAEFYNEQFF | TGTGCCAGCAGTGGCGCGGAGTTTTACAATGAGCAGTTCTTC
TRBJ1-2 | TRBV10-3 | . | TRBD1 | CAISGLIQGGPSYGYTF | TGTGCCATCAGTGGCCTCATTCAGGGGGGACCCAGCTATGGCTACACCTTC
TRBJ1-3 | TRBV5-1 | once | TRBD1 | CASSSLRQGSSGNTIYF | TGCGCCAGCAGCAGCCTACGACAGGGGAGCTCTGGAAACACCATATATTTT
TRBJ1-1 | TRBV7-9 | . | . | CASSYIWGGYAFF | TGTGCCAGCAGCTACATATGGGGGGGCTACGCTTTCTTT
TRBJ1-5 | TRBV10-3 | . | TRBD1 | CAISESGTGLDNQPQHF | TGTGCCATCAGTGAGTCCGGGACAGGCCTCGACAATCAGCCCCAGCATTTT
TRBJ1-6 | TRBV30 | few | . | CGGRDNSNSPLHF | TGTGGGGGAAGGGACAACAGCAATTCACCCCTCCACTTT
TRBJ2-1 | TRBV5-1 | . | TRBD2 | CASSLESGGAFYNEQFF | TGCGCCAGCAGCTTGGAATCGGGGGGGGCCTTTTACAATGAGCAGTTCTTC
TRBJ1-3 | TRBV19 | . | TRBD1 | CASSSTGGIGGNTIYF | TGTGCCAGTAGTTCGACAGGGGGGATCGGTGGAAACACCATATATTTT
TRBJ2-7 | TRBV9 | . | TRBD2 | CASSVRLAGGHEQYF | TGTGCCAGCAGCGTCCGACTAGCGGGAGGCCACGAGCAGTACTTC
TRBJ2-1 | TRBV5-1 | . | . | CASSLRAGASYNEQFF | TGCGCCAGCAGCTTAAGGGCGGGGGCGTCCTACAATGAGCAGTTCTTC
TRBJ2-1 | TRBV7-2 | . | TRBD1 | CASSLLTGSVYNEQFF | TGTGCCAGCAGCCTCCTGACAGGGTCGGTGTACAATGAGCAGTTCTTC
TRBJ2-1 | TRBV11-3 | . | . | CASSLMSGRGSHNEQFF | TGTGCCAGCAGCTTAATGTCCGGGAGAGGGTCGCATAATGAGCAGTTCTTC
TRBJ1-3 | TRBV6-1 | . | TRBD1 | CASSVTRGRRSGNTIYF | TGTGCCAGCAGTGTTACCAGGGGGCGAAGGTCTGGAAACACCATATATTTT
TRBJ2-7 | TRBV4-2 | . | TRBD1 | CASSQGDRASYEQYF | TGTGCCAGCAGCCAAGGGGACAGGGCCTCCTACGAGCAGTACTTC
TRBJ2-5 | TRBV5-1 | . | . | CASSKLTGEMVETQYF | TGCGCCAGCAGCAAACTAACGGGGGAGATGGTTGAGACCCAGTACTTC
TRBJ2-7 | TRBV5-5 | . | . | CASSLVGGPYEQYF | TGTGCCAGCAGCTTAGTAGGCGGGCCCTACGAGCAGTACTTC
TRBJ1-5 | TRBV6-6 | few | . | CASSGQFNQPQHF | TGTGCCAGCAGTGGACAGTTCAATCAGCCCCAGCATTTT
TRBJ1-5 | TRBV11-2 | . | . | CASSLDRGAQHF | TGTGCCAGCAGCTTAGATCGGGGGGCCCAGCATTTT
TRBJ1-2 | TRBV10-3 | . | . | CAISESILSSYGYTF | TGTGCCATCAGTGAGTCAATTCTGTCGTCCTATGGCTACACCTTC
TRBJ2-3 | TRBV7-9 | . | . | CASSLERDTQYF | TGTGCCAGCAGCTTAGAACGGGATACGCAGTATTTT
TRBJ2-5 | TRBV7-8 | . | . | CASVTGETQYF | TGTGCCAGCGTCACCGGGGAGACCCAGTACTTC
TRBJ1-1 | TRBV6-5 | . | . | CASRRRGMNTEAFF | TGTGCCAGCAGACGACGGGGAATGAACACTGAAGCTTTCTTT
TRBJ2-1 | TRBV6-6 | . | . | CASSYNEETGEQFF | TGTGCCAGCAGTTATAATGAAGAGACGGGTGAGCAGTTCTTC
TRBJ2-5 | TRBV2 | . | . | CASSWNRRGAFQETQYF | TGTGCCAGCAGTTGGAACCGCAGGGGGGCATTCCAAGAGACCCAGTACTTC
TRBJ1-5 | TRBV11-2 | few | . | CASSLQPQQGKHF | TGTGCCAGCAGCTTACAGCCCCAGCAGGGGAAGCATTTT
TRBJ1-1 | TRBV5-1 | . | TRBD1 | CASSSPDRYTEAFF | TGCGCCAGCAGCTCCCCGGACAGGTACACTGAAGCTTTCTTT
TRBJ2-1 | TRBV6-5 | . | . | CASSYSGGPYNEQFF | TGTGCCAGCAGTTACTCTGGCGGCCCCTACAATGAGCAGTTCTTC
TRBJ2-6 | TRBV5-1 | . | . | CASSLAPGSGANVLTF | TGCGCCAGCAGCTTGGCCCCAGGCTCTGGGGCCAACGTCCTGACTTTC
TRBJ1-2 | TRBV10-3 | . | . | CAISEAPRSGGYTF | TGTGCCATCAGTGAGGCCCCTCGATCGGGGGGCTACACCTTC
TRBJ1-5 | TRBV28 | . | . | CASSSRNSNQPQHF | TGTGCCAGCAGTTCCAGGAATAGCAATCAGCCCCAGCATTTT
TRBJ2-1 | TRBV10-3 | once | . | CAISLRGSYNEQFF | TGTGCCATCAGCCTCAGGGGTTCCTACAATGAGCAGTTCTTC
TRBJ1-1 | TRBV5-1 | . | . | CASSLMAVLNTEAFF | TGCGCCAGCAGCTTGATGGCAGTACTGAACACTGAAGCTTTCTTT
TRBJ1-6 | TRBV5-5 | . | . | CASTLGPYNSPLHF | TGTGCCAGCACCCTGGGGCCCTATAATTCACCCCTCCACTTT